This TCR beta chain was documented in a study of Graves' ophthalmopathy and Graves' hyperthyroidism. Study-level information: Stable hyperthyroidism denotes an absence of ophthalmopathy throughout 18 months of follow-up. Broader study findings: Its predictions of ophthalmopathy progression gave the model roughly 71% sensitivity and 72% to 85% specificity.

On this clonotype: Its specificity is unknown.

Researchers took RNA transcripts and amplified TCR beta CDR3 regions from them. HTBI primers primed a first-round RT-PCR, and a second-round multiplex PCR followed. TCRdb re-called the multiplex PCR reads through MiXCR, storing one row per CDR3 protein. This table has over a million distinct CDR3 sequences, 36% appearing once. Germline V gives CDR1 SGHRS, CDR2 YFSETQ. The CDR3 consists of 15 residues. V lost 4 bases and J lost 7, with 21 bases in between. Recruitment covered hyperthyroidism patients aged 18 to 65 whose new diagnosis was of under 2 months' duration. Sequenced sample: peripheral blood or thyroid tissue (not recorded which). The TCR was taken from an adult man with Graves' hyperthyroidism. V is TRBV5-1 and J is TRBJ2-7; no firm D call. The CDR3 reads CASSARGPRPQEQYF. Here the CDR3 DNA reads TGCGCCAGCAGCGCTCGCGGTCCCCGACCACAGGAGCAGTACTTC. Complete variable domain (other parts from reference TRBV5-1 and TRBJ2-7): KAGVTQTPRYLIKTRGQQVTLSCSPISGHRSVSWYQQTPGQGLQFLFEYFSETQRNKGNFPGRFSGRQFSNSRSEMNVSTLELGDSALYLCASSARGPRPQEQYFGPGTRLTVT.